A selection of T cell receptor beta chains follows, all from one sample in a study of OX40 agonist ivuxolimab in advanced cancers. This table comes from immunoSEQ multiplex PCR, and its TCRdb copy is limited to in-frame clones, with some not included. The repertoire holds 100,000 to 150,000 clones, with approximately 90% as singletons. Sequences were derived from CD4+ or CD8+ T cells sorted from blood, sampled in a trial of the OX40 agonist ivuxolimab. The origin of the receptors is an adult with an advanced solid tumor such as melanoma, head and neck, liver or kidney cancer. Both conserved end residues are part of each CDR3. A D gene is named only where the DNA matches it firmly. A clone size is listed for some rows: how often the clone was seen (once, few, many), or a class if it is expanded.

cdr3_nt: TGTGCCAGCAGTGAGGGGGGGGTCTCCTACGAGCAGTACTTC
cdr3_aa: CASSEGGVSYEQYF
j_call: TRBJ2-7
clone_size: .
d_call: TRBD2
v_call: TRBV25-1

cdr3_nt: TGTGCCAGCAGTCTCGGACTTTCCTTGAACACTGAAGCTTTCTTT
cdr3_aa: CASSLGLSLNTEAFF
j_call: TRBJ1-1
clone_size: .
d_call: .
v_call: TRBV27

cdr3_nt: TGTGCCAGCAGTTACCCCCCGGGGGCTGGCACTGAAGCTTTCTTT
cdr3_aa: CASSYPPGAGTEAFF
j_call: TRBJ1-1
clone_size: .
d_call: .
v_call: TRBV6-6

cdr3_nt: TGTGCCAGCAGCTTGGCGGACGGAACAACTAATGAAAAACTGTTTTTT
cdr3_aa: CASSLADGTTNEKLFF
j_call: TRBJ1-4
clone_size: once
d_call: .
v_call: TRBV5-6

cdr3_nt: TGTGCCTGGAGTGTAAACCTGGGGACTGAAGCTTTCTTT
cdr3_aa: CAWSVNLGTEAFF
j_call: TRBJ1-1
clone_size: .
d_call: .
v_call: TRBV30

cdr3_nt: TGTGCCAGCAGCTCGCAGGGGGCGCCTGGCTATGGCTACACCTTC
cdr3_aa: CASSSQGAPGYGYTF
j_call: TRBJ1-2
clone_size: .
d_call: TRBD1
v_call: TRBV7-2

cdr3_nt: TGTGCCACCAGCAGAGGGCTAGCGGGGGCCTACGAGCAGTACTTC
cdr3_aa: CATSRGLAGAYEQYF
j_call: TRBJ2-7
clone_size: .
d_call: TRBD2
v_call: TRBV15

cdr3_nt: TGTGCCAGCAGCTTACGGACAGGGGAGTTCGGGACCCAGTACTTC
cdr3_aa: CASSLRTGEFGTQYF
j_call: TRBJ2-5
clone_size: once
d_call: TRBD1
v_call: TRBV7-2

cdr3_nt: TGTGCCAGCAGTTCCCGACAGGGGTCATCCACCTTC
cdr3_aa: CASSSRQGSSTF
j_call: TRBJ1-2
clone_size: .
d_call: TRBD1
v_call: TRBV6-5

cdr3_nt: TGCGCCAGCAGTGACCCGGCAGGGTCCGCAGCTTTCTTT
cdr3_aa: CASSDPAGSAAFF
j_call: TRBJ1-1
clone_size: .
d_call: .
v_call: TRBV10-2

cdr3_nt: TGCGCCAGCAGCCAAGGGTCCGGGACAGGGGGACGTCAGCCCCAGCATTTT
cdr3_aa: CASSQGSGTGGRQPQHF
j_call: TRBJ1-5
clone_size: .
d_call: TRBD1
v_call: TRBV4-1